Presented here are 17 T cell receptor beta chains from one specimen sequenced in a study of CD8 T cells in ankylosing spondylitis. Their target antigens are unknown. TCRdb processed the 5' RACE reads anew with MiXCR; each CDR3 protein has one entry. The sample lists some 220,000 distinct CDR3 sequences; roughly 6.6% were seen once. Study-wide points: A TCR beta motif made of eight highly homologous variants seemed typical of ankylosing spondylitis blood.

The material sequenced was blood, either unsorted or a sorted T cell fraction (not recorded which). The receptors derive from a male donor with ankylosing spondylitis.

This clonotype was found many times. The gene calls are TRBV6-5 and TRBJ1-1; maybe TRBD1 (5 bases). Deletions cut 2 bases from V and 0 bases from J, with 19 bases between. The germline V gene encodes CDR1 MNHEY and CDR2 SVGAGI. The CDR3 runs 18 residues. CDR3 protein: CASSYTTGPKRMNTEAFF. The CDR3, as DNA: TGTGCCAGCAGTTACACCACGGGGCCAAAACGAATGAACACTGAAGCTTTCTTT.

This clonotype has only a few counts. The chain carries TRBV13 and TRBJ2-1; TRBD2 matches at 9 bases. This CDR3 has 15 residues. The germline V gene has CDR1 PRHDT and CDR2 FYEKMQ (reference sequence). Losses at the gene ends were 1 base for V and 9 bases for J; bases not matched to a gene: 7. CDR3 bases: TGTGCCAGCAGCTTAGAGGTAGCGGGAGCTAGTGAGCAGTTCTTC. Protein sequence: CASSLEVAGASEQFF.

With respect to this clonotype: Since a much larger clone is just one base distant, this may be a read error. The chain couples TRBV25-1 to TRBJ1-5, with unresolved D. The CDR3 length is 14 residues. Germline CDR1 MGHDK, CDR2 SYGVNS. CDR3 in amino acids: CASSESEGEEPLHF. The CDR3 region has the DNA TGTGCCAGCAGTGAATCCGAAGGAGAGGAGCCCCTGCATTTT.

Many counts were recorded for this clonotype. The chain combines TRBV5-1 with TRBJ2-7; the D gene could be TRBD1 or TRBD2 (5 bases each). CDR1 and CDR2 (germline): SGHRS, YFSETQ. V was clipped by 1 base and J by 7 bases, with 15 bases between them. The CDR3 length is 14 residues. CDR3 amino acids: CASSLRGPRVEQYF. The CDR3 DNA is TGCGCCAGCAGCTTGCGGGGACCGCGTGTGGAGCAGTACTTC.

V and J are TRBV20-1 and TRBJ2-7, with 11 bases fitting TRBD2. V shed 2 bases, J shed 5 bases, and the junction held 11 bases outside the gene matches. Germline loops: CDR1 DFQATT, CDR2 SNEGSKA (reference sequence). There are 16 residues in the CDR3. In DNA, the CDR3 is TGCAGTGCTAGACCGCAGACTAGCGGGACAATTGACGAGCAGTACTTC. Translation gives CSARPQTSGTIDEQYF.

This clonotype was counted ten times or more. The chain recombines TRBV29-1 with TRBJ1-2; tentative D call: TRBD1 (5 bases). The V end lost 4 bases, the J end lost 8 bases, and 14 bases lay between the germline ends. The germline CDR1 and CDR2 sequences are SQVTM and ANQGSEA. CDR3 size: 12 residues. Here the CDR3 reads CSVVTGPLGYTF. The CDR3 DNA sequence: TGCAGCGTTGTGACGGGACCCCTAGGCTACACCTTC.

This clonotype appeared once. This sequence joins TRBV20-1 and TRBJ2-1; 9 positions agree with TRBD2. The length of the CDR3 is 14 residues. Looked up from germline, CDR1 is DFQATT and CDR2 is SNEGSKA (reference sequence). Trimming at V came to 0 bases and at J to 4 bases, leaving 1 base not matched to a gene. In nucleotides, the CDR3 is TGCAGTGCTAGAGATCTAGCGGGATACAATGAGCAGTTCTTC. It translates to CSARDLAGYNEQFF.

In its sample, this clonotype was seen many times. V usage is TRBV4-3 and J usage is TRBJ2-7; 7 positions agree with TRBD1. The CDR3 runs 15 residues. V trimming: 4 bases; J trimming: 6 bases; junction bases outside the gene matches: 12. Germline assignment: CDR1 LGHNA and CDR2 YSLEER. Here the CDR3 DNA reads TGCGCCAGCAGCCTGCAACAGGGGATCAGGCGCGAGCAGTACTTC. It codes for CASSLQQGIRREQYF.

This clonotype has ten or more counts. The chain employs TRBV28 and TRBJ2-7; the match to TRBD1 covers 8 bases. V lost 6 bases and J lost 3; bases outside the gene matches: 4. From germline, CDR1 is MDHEN and CDR2 SYDVKM. The CDR3 is 13 residues long. CDR3 protein: CASRLQGGYEQYF. The CDR3 coding sequence is TGTGCCAGCAGGTTACAGGGGGGCTACGAGCAGTACTTC.

This clonotype was seen more than once but under ten times. The chain couples TRBV7-9 to TRBJ1-1; tentative D call: TRBD1 (6 bases). The CDR3 totals 14 residues. The V gene's germline CDR1 is SEHNR and CDR2 FQNEAQ (reference sequence). Trimming shortened V by 5 bases and J by 6 bases, and 16 bases separated the two germline ends. Here the CDR3 reads CASSPTGYRPEAFF. DNA of the CDR3: TGTGCCAGCAGCCCCACAGGGTATCGCCCTGAAGCTTTCTTT.

V usage is TRBV6-5 and J usage is TRBJ1-2; D is unclear. Germline loops: CDR1 MNHEY, CDR2 SVGAGI. The CDR3 consists of 13 residues. Between the trimmed V and J ends, which lost 2 bases and 6 bases, there was a span of 10 bases. CDR3 bases: TGTGCCAGCAGTTACGGCCTAGCCCATGGCTACACCTTC. Translating gives CASSYGLAHGYTF.

In its sample, this clonotype was seen many times. This chain connects TRBV29-1 to TRBJ2-1; D is possibly TRBD2 (5 bases). This CDR3 spans 16 amino acids. V dropped 4 bases and J dropped 4 bases, with 20 bases sitting between them. Germline V gene sequence: CDR1 SQVTM, CDR2 ANQGSEA. CDR3 amino acids: CSVVWPREGIYNEQFF. The CDR3 DNA reads TGCAGCGTTGTGTGGCCTCGAGAGGGCATATACAATGAGCAGTTCTTC.

This clonotype occurred many times. The chain combines TRBV6-2 or TRBV6-3 with TRBJ2-1, with D possibly being TRBD2 (6 bases). This CDR3 region has 18 residues. Looked up from germline, CDR1 is MNHEY and CDR2 is SVGEGT. Trimming removed 0 bases at V and 4 bases at J, with 19 bases between. This chain's CDR3 is CASSYSRGSGLQYNEQFF. The DNA for the CDR3 is TGTGCCAGCAGTTACTCGAGAGGGTCGGGACTTCAATACAATGAGCAGTTCTTC.

This clonotype has more than one count but fewer than ten. The rearrangement links TRBV18 to TRBJ2-3; TRBD2 aligns across 7 bases. This CDR3 contains 13 residues. Germline trimming cut 3 bases from V and 5 bases from J; bases unmatched to any gene: 2. CDR1 KGHSH and CDR2 LQKENI come from the germline V gene. The CDR3 reads CASSPWEGDTQYF. The CDR3 DNA reads TGTGCCAGCTCACCTTGGGAGGGAGATACGCAGTATTTT.

The genes are TRBV7-9 and TRBJ1-1; D might be TRBD1 (6 bases). V was trimmed by 11 bases and J by 5 bases, leaving 15 bases between them. In germline, CDR1 is SEHNR, CDR2 FQNEAQ (reference sequence). The CDR3 sequence is 12 residues long. CDR3 protein: CASGGARTEAFF. The CDR3 DNA reads as TGTGCCTCCGGGGGGGCGCGAACTGAAGCTTTCTTT. Based on the CDR3 plus reference TRBV7-9 and TRBJ1-1, the full variable domain is DTGVSQNPRHKITKRGQNVTFRCDPISEHNRLYWYRQTLGQGPEFLTYFQNEAQLEKSRLLSDRFSAERPKGSFSTLEIQRTEQGDSAMYLCASGGARTEAFFGQGTRLTVV.

This clonotype was counted many times. The chain recombines TRBV7-2 with TRBJ2-7; TRBD1 aligns across 7 bases. Unmatched junction bases numbered 10, after V lost 5 bases and J lost 0 bases. Germline V gene lookup returns CDR1 SGHTA and CDR2 FQGNSA. CDR3 length equals 16 residues. The CDR3 DNA reads as TGTGCCAGCAGCACTAGTGGACAGGCCCACTCCTACGAGCAGTACTTC. Translated, it gives CASSTSGQAHSYEQYF.

V usage is TRBV10-3 and J usage is TRBJ2-1; D might be TRBD1 (5 bases). Per germline, CDR1 ENHRY and CDR2 SYGVKD. CDR3 length: 16 residues. V dropped 0 bases and J dropped 4 bases, with 13 bases sitting between them. Written as DNA, the CDR3 is TGTGCCATCAGTGAGTCGACAGCACAGCCGTACAATGAGCAGTTCTTC. It translates to CAISESTAQPYNEQFF.